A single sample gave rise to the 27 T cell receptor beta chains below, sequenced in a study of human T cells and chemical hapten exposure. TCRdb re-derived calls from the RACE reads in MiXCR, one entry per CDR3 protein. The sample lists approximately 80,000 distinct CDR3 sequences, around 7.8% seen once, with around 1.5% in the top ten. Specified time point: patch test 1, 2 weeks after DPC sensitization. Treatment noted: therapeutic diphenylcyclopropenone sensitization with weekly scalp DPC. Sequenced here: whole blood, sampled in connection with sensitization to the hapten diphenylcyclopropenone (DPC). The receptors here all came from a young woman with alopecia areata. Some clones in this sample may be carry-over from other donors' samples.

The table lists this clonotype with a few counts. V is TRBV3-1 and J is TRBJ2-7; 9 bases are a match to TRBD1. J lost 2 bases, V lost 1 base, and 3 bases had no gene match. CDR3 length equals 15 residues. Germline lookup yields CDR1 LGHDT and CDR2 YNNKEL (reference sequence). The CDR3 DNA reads TGTGCCAGCAGCCAAGGGACAGGGGCCACCTACGAGCAGTACTTC. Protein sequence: CASSQGTGATYEQYF.

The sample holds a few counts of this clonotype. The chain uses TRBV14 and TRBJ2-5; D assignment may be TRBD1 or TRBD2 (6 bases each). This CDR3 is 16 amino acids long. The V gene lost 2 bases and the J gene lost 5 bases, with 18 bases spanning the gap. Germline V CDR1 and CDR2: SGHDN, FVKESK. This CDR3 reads CASSQLVGGVGETQYF. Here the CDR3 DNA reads TGTGCCAGCAGCCAATTGGTCGGGGGCGTGGGGGAGACCCAGTACTTC.

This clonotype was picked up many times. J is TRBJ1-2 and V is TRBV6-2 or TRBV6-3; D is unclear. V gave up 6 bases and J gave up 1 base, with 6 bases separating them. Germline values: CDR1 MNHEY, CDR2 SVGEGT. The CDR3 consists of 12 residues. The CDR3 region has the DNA TGTGCCAGCAGCCAAAGTAACTATGGCTACACCTTC. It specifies CASSQSNYGYTF.

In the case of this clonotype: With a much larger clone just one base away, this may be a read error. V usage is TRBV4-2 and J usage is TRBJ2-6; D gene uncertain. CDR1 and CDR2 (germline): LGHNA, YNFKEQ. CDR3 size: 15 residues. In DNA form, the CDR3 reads TGTACCAGCAGCCAAGCTGGTGGAGGGGCCAACGTCCTGACTTTC. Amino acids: CTSSQAGGGANVLTF.

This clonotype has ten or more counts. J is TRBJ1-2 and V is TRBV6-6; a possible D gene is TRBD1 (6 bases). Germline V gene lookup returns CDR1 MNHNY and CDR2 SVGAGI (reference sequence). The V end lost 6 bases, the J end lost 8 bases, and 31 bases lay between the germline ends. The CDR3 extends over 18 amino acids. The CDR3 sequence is CASSSTNQGQLLAGGYTF. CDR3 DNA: TGTGCCAGCAGCTCCACCAACCAAGGACAGCTCCTAGCAGGGGGCTACACCTTC.

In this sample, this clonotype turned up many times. The CDR3 DNA follows: TGCGCCAGCAGTATGTTCGGGGCCAACGTCCTGACTTTC. Protein: CASSMFGANVLTF. V gene TRBV5-1 combines with J gene TRBJ2-6, with D uncertain. The CDR3 extends over 13 amino acids. Per the germline V gene, CDR1 is SGHRS and CDR2 is YFSETQ. The V end was cut by 5 bases, the J end by 4 bases, with 7 bases between. The full variable domain, its missing parts supplied by reference TRBV5-1 and TRBJ2-6, is KAGVTQTPRYLIKTRGQQVTLSCSPISGHRSVSWYQQTPGQGLQFLFEYFSETQRNKGNFPGRFSGRQFSNSRSEMNVSTLELGDSALYLCASSMFGANVLTFGAGSRLTVL.

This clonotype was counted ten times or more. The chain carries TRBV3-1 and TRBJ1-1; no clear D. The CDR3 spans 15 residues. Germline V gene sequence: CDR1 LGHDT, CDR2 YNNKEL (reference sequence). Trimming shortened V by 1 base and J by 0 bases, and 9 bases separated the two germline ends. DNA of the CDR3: TGTGCCAGCAGCCAAGGGCAGCTCATGAACACTGAAGCTTTCTTT. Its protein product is CASSQGQLMNTEAFF.

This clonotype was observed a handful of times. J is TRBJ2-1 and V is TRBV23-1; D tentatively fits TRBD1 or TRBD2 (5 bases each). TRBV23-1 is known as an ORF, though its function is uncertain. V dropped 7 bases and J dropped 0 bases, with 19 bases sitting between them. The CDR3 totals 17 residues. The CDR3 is CASNYQMGESSYNEQFF. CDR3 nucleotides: TGCGCCAGCAACTACCAAATGGGGGAAAGCTCCTACAATGAGCAGTTCTTC.

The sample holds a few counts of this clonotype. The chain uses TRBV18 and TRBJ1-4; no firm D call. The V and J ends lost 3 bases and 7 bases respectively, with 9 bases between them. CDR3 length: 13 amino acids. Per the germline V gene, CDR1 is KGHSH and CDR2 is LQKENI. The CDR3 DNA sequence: TGTGCCAGCTCACCCCCAGAGGTTGAAAAACTGTTTTTT. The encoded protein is CASSPPEVEKLFF. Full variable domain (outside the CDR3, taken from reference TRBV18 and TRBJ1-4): NAGVMQNPRHLVRRRGQEARLRCSPMKGHSHVYWYRQLPEEGLKFMVYLQKENIIDESGMPKERFSAEFPKEGPSILRIQQVVRGDSAAYFCASSPPEVEKLFFGSGTQLSVL.

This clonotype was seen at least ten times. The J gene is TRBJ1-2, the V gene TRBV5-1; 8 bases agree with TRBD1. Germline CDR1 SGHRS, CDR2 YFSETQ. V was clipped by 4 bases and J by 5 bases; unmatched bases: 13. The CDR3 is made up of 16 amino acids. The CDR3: CASSPHLTGELYGYTF. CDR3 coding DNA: TGCGCCAGCAGCCCCCACCTGACAGGGGAACTTTATGGCTACACCTTC.

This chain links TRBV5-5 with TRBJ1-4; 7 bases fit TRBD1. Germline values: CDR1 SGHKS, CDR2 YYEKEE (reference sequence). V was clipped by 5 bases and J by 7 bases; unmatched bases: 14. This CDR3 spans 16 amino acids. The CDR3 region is CASSPGAQGGREKLFF. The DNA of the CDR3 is TGTGCCAGCAGTCCGGGGGCCCAGGGGGGGCGTGAAAAACTGTTTTTT.

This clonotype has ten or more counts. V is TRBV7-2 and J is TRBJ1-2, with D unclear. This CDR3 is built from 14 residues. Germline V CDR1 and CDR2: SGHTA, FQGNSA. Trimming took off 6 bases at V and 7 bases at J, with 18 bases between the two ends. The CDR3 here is CASRLNSDFSGYTF. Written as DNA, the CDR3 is TGTGCCAGCAGACTAAACTCAGACTTCTCTGGCTACACCTTC.

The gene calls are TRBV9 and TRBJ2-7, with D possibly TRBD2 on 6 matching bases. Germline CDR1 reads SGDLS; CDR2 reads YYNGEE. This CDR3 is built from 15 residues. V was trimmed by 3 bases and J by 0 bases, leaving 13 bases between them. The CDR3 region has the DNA TGTGCCAGCAGCGCGGGACTGACTGACTCCTACGAGCAGTACTTC. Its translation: CASSAGLTDSYEQYF.

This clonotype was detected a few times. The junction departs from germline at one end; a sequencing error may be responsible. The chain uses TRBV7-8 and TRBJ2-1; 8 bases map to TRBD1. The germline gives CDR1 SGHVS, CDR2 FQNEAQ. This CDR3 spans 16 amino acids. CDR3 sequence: CVSSLGAGGFLGEQFF. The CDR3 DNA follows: TGTGTCAGCAGCTTAGGGGCAGGGGGCTTTTTGGGTGAGCAGTTCTTC.

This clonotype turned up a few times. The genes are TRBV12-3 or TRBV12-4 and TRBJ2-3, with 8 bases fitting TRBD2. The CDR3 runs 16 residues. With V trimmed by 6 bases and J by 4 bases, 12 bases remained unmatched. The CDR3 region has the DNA TGTGCCAGCAGCCCGCGGGGGGCCACACCCCCAGATACGCAGTATTTT. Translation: CASSPRGATPPDTQYF.

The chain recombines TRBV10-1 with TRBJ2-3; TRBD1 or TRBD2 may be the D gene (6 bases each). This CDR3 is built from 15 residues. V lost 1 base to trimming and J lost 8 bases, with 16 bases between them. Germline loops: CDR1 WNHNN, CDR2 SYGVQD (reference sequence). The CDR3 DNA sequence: TGCGCCAGCAGTGAGTTGGAAAGGGGGGAAGGTACGCAGTATTTT. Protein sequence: CASSELERGEGTQYF.

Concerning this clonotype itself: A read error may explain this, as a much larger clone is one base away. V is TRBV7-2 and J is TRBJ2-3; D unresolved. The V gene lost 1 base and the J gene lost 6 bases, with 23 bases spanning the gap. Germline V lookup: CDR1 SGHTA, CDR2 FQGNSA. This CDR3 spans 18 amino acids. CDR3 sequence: CASSLGRGAGRVFDTQYF. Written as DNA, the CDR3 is TGTGCCAGCAGCTTAGGCCGTGGTGCAGGCCGGGTTTTTGATACGCAGTATTTT.

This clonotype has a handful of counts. The CDR3 loop reads CASSPGTATNEKLFF. The CDR3 coding sequence is TGTGCCAGTAGTCCAGGGACGGCAACTAATGAAAAACTGTTTTTT. The rearrangement uses TRBV19 and TRBJ1-4; D possibly corresponds to TRBD1 (5 bases). Trimming removed 5 bases from V and 0 bases from J, with 10 bases in between. Looked up from germline, CDR1 is LNHDA and CDR2 is SQIVND (reference sequence). The CDR3 sequence is 15 residues long. The full variable domain, in which reference TRBV19 and TRBJ1-4 provide the parts outside the CDR3, is DGGITQSPKYLFRKEGQNVTLSCEQNLNHDAMYWYRQDPGQGLRLIYYSQIVNDFQKGDIAEGYSVSREKKESFPLTVTSAQKNPTAFYLCASSPGTATNEKLFFGSGTQLSVL.

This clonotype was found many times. The CDR3 here is CASSVKGHPLTETQYF. The CDR3 coding sequence is TGTGCCAGCAGCGTTAAGGGCCACCCCCTCACAGAGACCCAGTACTTC. This chain links TRBV7-9 with TRBJ2-5; D remains ambiguous. CDR1 is SEHNR, CDR2 FQNEAQ, per germline (reference sequence). The CDR3 runs to 16 residues. V was pared by 5 bases and J by 4 bases, with 20 bases between.

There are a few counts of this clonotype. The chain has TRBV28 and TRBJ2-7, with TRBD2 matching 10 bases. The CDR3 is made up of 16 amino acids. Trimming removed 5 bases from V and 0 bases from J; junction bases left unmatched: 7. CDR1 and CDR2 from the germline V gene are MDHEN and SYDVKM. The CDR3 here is CASSTPSGGSSYEQYF. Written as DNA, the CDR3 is TGTGCCAGCAGTACCCCTAGCGGGGGATCCTCCTACGAGCAGTACTTC.

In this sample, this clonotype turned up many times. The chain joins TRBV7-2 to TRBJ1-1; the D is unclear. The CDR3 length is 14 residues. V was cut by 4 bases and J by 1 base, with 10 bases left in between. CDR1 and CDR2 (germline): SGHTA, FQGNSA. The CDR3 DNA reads TGTGCCAGCAGCTCGCCGACCAAGAACACTGAAGCTTTCTTT. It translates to CASSSPTKNTEAFF.

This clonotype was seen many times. The CDR3 DNA reads as TGCAGCGTTGCGATGCCAGTCACAGATACGCAGTATTTT. Translation gives CSVAMPVTDTQYF. The chain joins TRBV29-1 to TRBJ2-3; D unresolved. CDR3 length: 13 amino acids. Deletions cut 4 bases from V and 2 bases from J, with 10 bases between. Germline V CDR1 and CDR2: SQVTM, ANQGSEA.

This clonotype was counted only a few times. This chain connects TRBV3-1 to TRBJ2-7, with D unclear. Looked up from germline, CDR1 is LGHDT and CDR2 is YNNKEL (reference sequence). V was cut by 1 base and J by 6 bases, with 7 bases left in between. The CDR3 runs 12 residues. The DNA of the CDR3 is TGTGCCAGCAGCCAAGGCCCCCTCGAGCAGTACTTC. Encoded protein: CASSQGPLEQYF.

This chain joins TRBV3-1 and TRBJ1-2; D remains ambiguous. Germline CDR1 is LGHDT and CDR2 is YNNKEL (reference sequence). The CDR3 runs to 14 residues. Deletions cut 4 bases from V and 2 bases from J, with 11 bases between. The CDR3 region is CASSPNLENYGYTF. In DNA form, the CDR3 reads TGTGCCAGCAGCCCGAATTTAGAAAACTATGGCTACACCTTC.

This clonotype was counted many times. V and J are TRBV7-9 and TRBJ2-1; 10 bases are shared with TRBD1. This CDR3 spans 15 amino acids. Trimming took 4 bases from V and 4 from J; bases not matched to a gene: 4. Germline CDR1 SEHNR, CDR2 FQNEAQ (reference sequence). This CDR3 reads CASSSGQGEYNEQFF. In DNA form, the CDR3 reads TGTGCCAGCAGCTCCGGACAGGGGGAATACAATGAGCAGTTCTTC.

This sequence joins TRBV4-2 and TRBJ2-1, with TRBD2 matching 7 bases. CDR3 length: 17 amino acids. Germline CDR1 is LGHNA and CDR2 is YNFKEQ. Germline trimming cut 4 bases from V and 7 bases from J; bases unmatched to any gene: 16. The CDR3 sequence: CASSLRFRGDMKNEQFF. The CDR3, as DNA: TGTGCCAGCAGCCTTCGCTTTCGGGGGGATATGAAGAATGAGCAGTTCTTC.

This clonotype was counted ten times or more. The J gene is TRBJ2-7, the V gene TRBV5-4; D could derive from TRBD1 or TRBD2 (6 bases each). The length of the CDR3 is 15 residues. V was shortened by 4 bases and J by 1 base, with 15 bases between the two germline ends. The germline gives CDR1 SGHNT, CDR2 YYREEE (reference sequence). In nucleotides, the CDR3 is TGTGCCAGCAGCCAAGGGGGGCTCGGATCCTACGAGCAGTACTTC. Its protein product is CASSQGGLGSYEQYF. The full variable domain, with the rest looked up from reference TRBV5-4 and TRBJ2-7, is ETGVTQSPTHLIKTRGQQVTLRCSSQSGHNTVSWYQQALGQGPQFIFQYYREEENGRGNFPPRFSGLQFPNYSSELNVNALELDDSALYLCASSQGGLGSYEQYFGPGTRLTVT.